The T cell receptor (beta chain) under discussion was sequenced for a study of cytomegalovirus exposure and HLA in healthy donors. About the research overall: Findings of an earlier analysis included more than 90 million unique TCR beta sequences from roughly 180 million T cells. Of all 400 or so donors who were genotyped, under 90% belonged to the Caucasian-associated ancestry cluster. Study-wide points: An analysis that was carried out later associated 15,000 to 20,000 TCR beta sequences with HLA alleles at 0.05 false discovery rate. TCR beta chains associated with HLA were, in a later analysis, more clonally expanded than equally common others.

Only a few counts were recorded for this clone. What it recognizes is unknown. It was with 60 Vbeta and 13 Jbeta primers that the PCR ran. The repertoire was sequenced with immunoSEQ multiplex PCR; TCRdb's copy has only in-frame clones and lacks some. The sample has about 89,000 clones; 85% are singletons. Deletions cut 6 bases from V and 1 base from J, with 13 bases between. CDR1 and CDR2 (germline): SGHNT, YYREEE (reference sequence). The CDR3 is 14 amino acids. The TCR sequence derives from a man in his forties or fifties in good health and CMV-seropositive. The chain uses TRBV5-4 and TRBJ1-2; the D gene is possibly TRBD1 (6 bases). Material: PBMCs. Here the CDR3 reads CASTGGARNYGYTF. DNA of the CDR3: TGTGCCAGCACGGGGGGGGCTCGTAACTATGGCTACACCTTC. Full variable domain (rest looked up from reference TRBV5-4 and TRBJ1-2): ETGVTQSPTHLIKTRGQQVTLRCSSQSGHNTVSWYQQALGQGPQFIFQYYREEENGRGNFPPRFSGLQFPNYSSELNVNALELDDSALYLCASTGGARNYGYTFGSGTRLTVV.